The rows below give T cell receptor beta chains drawn from one sample of a study of T cell changes during pregnancy in multiple sclerosis. Generated by immunoSEQ multiplex PCR, the TCRdb table keeps only in-frame clones and is missing some. The data contain around 69,000 clones, approximately 94% of them singletons. Sequences were derived from peripheral blood, sampled in the second trimester of pregnancy. Receptor source: a female donor in good health, enrolled as a control in a pregnancy study. The CDR3 runs from the conserved cysteine through the conserved F or W. A D gene is named only where the DNA matches it firmly. Only part of the rows carry a size: once, few, many, or a class if the clone is expanded.

J gene | V gene | D gene | clone size | CDR3 DNA | CDR3 protein
TRBJ2-5 | TRBV30 | TRBD2 | . | TGTGCCTGGAGTGTACGAAAAAGCGGGGGGGCCTCGGAGACCCAGTACTTC | CAWSVRKSGGASETQYF
TRBJ1-2 | TRBV13 | . | . | TGTGCCAGCAGCCCATACCAAGGGGTCTATGGCTACACCTTC | CASSPYQGVYGYTF
TRBJ1-1 | TRBV4-3 | . | . | TGCGCCAGCAGCCCGTTACGGGGGAACACTGAAGCTTTCTTT | CASSPLRGNTEAFF
TRBJ2-1 | TRBV5-1 | . | once | TGCGCCAGCAGCTTGGGTCTACAGGGAACCTACAATGAGCAGTTCTTC | CASSLGLQGTYNEQFF
TRBJ1-5 | TRBV6-5 | TRBD1 | . | TGTGCCAGCAGCCCCACCGGGACAGGGGCGCAGCCCCAGCATTTT | CASSPTGTGAQPQHF
TRBJ1-2 | TRBV9 | TRBD1 | . | TGTGCCAGCAGCGTAGATGGGGGACAGTACACAGGAGGCTACACCTTC | CASSVDGGQYTGGYTF
TRBJ2-1 | TRBV19 | . | . | TGTGCCAGTATTAGGAGGGGAGAAGACAATGAGCAGTTCTTC | CASIRRGEDNEQFF
TRBJ1-5 | TRBV4-1 | . | . | TGCGCCAGCAGCCAAGAGGCCGGGTTGAGGCAGCCCCAGCATTTT | CASSQEAGLRQPQHF
TRBJ2-7 | TRBV27 | TRBD1 | . | TGTGCCAGCTCGAAGGGGACAGGGGGCTACGAGCAGTACTTC | CASSKGTGGYEQYF
TRBJ2-3 | TRBV19 | . | . | TGTGCCAGTAGGGATACGGGAAACACAGATACGCAGTATTTT | CASRDTGNTDTQYF
TRBJ2-6 | TRBV19 | . | . | TGTGCCAGTACCGAGGCAGCTACTGGGGCCAACGTCCTGACTTTC | CASTEAATGANVLTF
TRBJ1-5 | TRBV4-1 | . | . | TGCGCCAGCAGCTACTCGATCGATCAGCCCCAGCATTTT | CASSYSIDQPQHF
TRBJ1-4 | TRBV7-6 | TRBD1 | . | TGTGCCAGCAGTTTGGGACAGACAAATGAAAAACTGTTTTTT | CASSLGQTNEKLFF
TRBJ1-2 | TRBV20-1 | . | . | TGCAGTGCTAGGACAGTTGGCTACACCTTC | CSARTVGYTF
TRBJ1-3 | TRBV10-1 | . | . | TGCGCCAGCGCGGCGGCCTCTGGAAACACCATATATTTT | CASAAASGNTIYF
TRBJ1-5 | TRBV4-3 | . | . | TGCGCCAGCAGCCAAGATACGGGTATTAATCAGCCCCAGCATTTT | CASSQDTGINQPQHF
TRBJ1-1 | TRBV7-2 | TRBD1 | . | TGTGCCAGCAGCCCAGGGGGCAGGAACACTGAAGCTTTCTTT | CASSPGGRNTEAFF
TRBJ2-7 | TRBV7-2 | . | . | TGTGCCAGCAGCTTACTCCTAAAACGGGTTGCCTACGAGCAGTACTTC | CASSLLLKRVAYEQYF
TRBJ2-2 | TRBV7-9 | TRBD2 | . | TGTGCCAGCAGCTTAGGGGGAGGGGCTGATGGAACCGGGGAGCTGTTTTTT | CASSLGGGADGTGELFF
TRBJ1-1 | TRBV10-3 | . | . | TGTGCCACCTCAGCAGGGGCCACTGAAGCTTTCTTT | CATSAGATEAFF
TRBJ1-3 | TRBV18 | . | . | TGTGCCAGCTCGGGGGCCAGTGGAAACACCATATATTTT | CASSGASGNTIYF
TRBJ2-5 | TRBV30 | . | . | TGTGCCTGGAAAAAAAAAGGGGGGGCGCGGGAGACCCAGTACTTC | CAWKKKGGARETQYF
TRBJ2-2 | TRBV9 | TRBD2 | . | TGTGCCAGCAGCGTAGGACTAGCGGGGGGAATAAACACCGGGGAGCTGTTTTTT | CASSVGLAGGINTGELFF
TRBJ2-7 | TRBV7-9 | . | . | TGTGCCAGCAGCTTAGCAGTCGGCGAGCAGTACTTC | CASSLAVGEQYF
TRBJ1-2 | TRBV28 | . | . | TGTGCCAGCAGTCCACCTTCACAGGGAGATGATGGCTACACCTTC | CASSPPSQGDDGYTF
TRBJ1-6 | TRBV5-4 | . | . | TGTGCCAGCAGCTTGCAACAGGGAACCAATTCACCCCTCCACTTT | CASSLQQGTNSPLHF
TRBJ2-5 | TRBV5-1 | . | . | TGCGCCAGCAGCTTAAAACCCGGAGGGGAGACCCAGTACTTC | CASSLKPGGETQYF
TRBJ1-1 | TRBV2 | . | . | TGTGCCAGCATAGGAGGAAGCACTGAAGCTTTCTTT | CASIGGSTEAFF
TRBJ1-4 | TRBV27 | . | . | TGTGCCAGCAGTTTACAAGCAGGCCCGACAGTTAATGAAAAACTGTTTTTT | CASSLQAGPTVNEKLFF
TRBJ1-3 | TRBV2 | . | once | TGTGCCAGCAGGTGGTCAGGCAGCTCTGGAAACACCATATATTTT | CASRWSGSSGNTIYF
TRBJ1-2 | TRBV27 | . | . | TGTGCCAGCAGTTTGTCTGGCAGGGGCTATGGCTACACCTTC | CASSLSGRGYGYTF
TRBJ1-2 | TRBV28 | . | . | TGTGCCAGCAGTTTGATTGGCCAGGGTGGCTACACCTTC | CASSLIGQGGYTF
TRBJ1-5 | TRBV5-1 | TRBD1 | . | TGCGCCAGCAGCTTGTCGGGATATACAGGGGAGCCCCAGCATTTT | CASSLSGYTGEPQHF
TRBJ1-2 | TRBV7-9 | TRBD1 | once | TGTGCCAGCAGCTTAGTTGTTGGGACAGGGCGGAGCTATGGCTACACCTTC | CASSLVVGTGRSYGYTF
TRBJ2-1 | TRBV10-3 | TRBD1 | . | TGTGCCATCAGCCCGGGACAGGGTACCGATGAGCAGTTCTTC | CAISPGQGTDEQFF
TRBJ2-2 | TRBV7-2 | TRBD2 | . | TGTGCCAGCAGCTTTAATAGCGGGGGGGCAGGGGAGCTGTTTTTT | CASSFNSGGAGELFF
TRBJ2-3 | TRBV12-5 | TRBD2 | . | TGTGCTAGTGGCCCCGGGACTAGCGGCACAGATACGCAGTATTTT | CASGPGTSGTDTQYF
TRBJ2-3 | TRBV4-2 | TRBD2 | . | TGTGCCAGCAGCCACCCCGAGGGACTAGCGGGGGCCACAGATACGCAGTATTTT | CASSHPEGLAGATDTQYF
TRBJ2-5 | TRBV2 | . | . | TGTGCCAGCAGTGGGGGGGGCCATGAGACCCAGTACTTC | CASSGGGHETQYF
TRBJ2-7 | TRBV9 | . | once | TGTGCCAGCAGTCCGGGTGCCGGGTCCTACGAGCAGTACTTC | CASSPGAGSYEQYF
TRBJ1-4 | TRBV7-2 | . | . | TGTGCCAGCAGCCCCCACAGGGCCCGAGACGAAAAACTGTTTTTT | CASSPHRARDEKLFF
TRBJ2-7 | TRBV7-9 | . | . | TGTGCCAGCAGCACGGGGACTGACGCCTACGAGCAGTACTTC | CASSTGTDAYEQYF